This T cell receptor (beta chain) was found in a study of PD-1 blockade in classical Hodgkin lymphoma. General study findings and limits: Relative to healthy donors, newly diagnosed patients reportedly had lower baseline TCR diversity, which was reported as lower still in relapsed/refractory patients.

Time point here: cycle 4 day 1 (C4D1), after five to seven weeks of nivolumab. Each and every patient relapsed after autologous stem cell transplantation, and patients got differing brentuximab vedotin exposure. This CDR3 contains 16 residues. Trimming removed 0 bases from V and 2 bases from J; junction bases left unmatched: 4. Germline V gene data show CDR1 as LGHNA and CDR2 as YSLEER. In the case of this clone: What it binds is not known.

Sequenced by immunoSEQ multiplex PCR; TCRdb stores in-frame clones only, minus some. The data contain about 39,000 clones, around four fifths of them singletons. This TCR came from a human donor with classical Hodgkin lymphoma. Material: peripheral blood mononuclear cells (PBMCs), obtained before the fourth cycle of nivolumab. J is TRBJ1-3 and V is TRBV4-3; TRBD1 matches 7 bases. CDR3 nucleotide sequence: TGCGCCAGCAGCCAAGAAACCAGGGGGACTGGAAACACCATATATTTT. It specifies CASSQETRGTGNTIYF.